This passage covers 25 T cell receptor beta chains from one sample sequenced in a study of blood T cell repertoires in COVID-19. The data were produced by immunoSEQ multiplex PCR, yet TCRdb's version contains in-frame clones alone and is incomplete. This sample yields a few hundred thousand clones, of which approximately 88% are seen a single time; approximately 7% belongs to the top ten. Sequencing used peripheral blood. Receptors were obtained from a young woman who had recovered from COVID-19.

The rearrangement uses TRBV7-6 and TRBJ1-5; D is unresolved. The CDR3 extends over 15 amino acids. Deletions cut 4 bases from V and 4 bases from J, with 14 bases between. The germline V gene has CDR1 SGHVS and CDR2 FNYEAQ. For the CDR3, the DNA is TGTGCCAGCAGCTCGAACGGTGGAGGGAATCAGCCCCAGCATTTT. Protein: CASSSNGGGNQPQHF.

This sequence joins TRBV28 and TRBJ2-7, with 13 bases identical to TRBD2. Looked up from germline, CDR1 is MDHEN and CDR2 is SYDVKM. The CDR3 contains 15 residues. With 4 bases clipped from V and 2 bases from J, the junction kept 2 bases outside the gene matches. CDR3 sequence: CASSSGLAGAYEQYF. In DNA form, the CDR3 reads TGTGCCAGCAGTTCAGGACTAGCGGGGGCCTACGAGCAGTACTTC. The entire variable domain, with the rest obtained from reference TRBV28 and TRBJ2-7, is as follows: DVKVTQSSRYLVKRTGEKVFLECVQDMDHENMFWYRQDPGLGLRLIYFSYDVKMKEKGDIPEGYSVSREKKERFSLILESASTNQTSMYLCASSSGLAGAYEQYFGPGTRLTVT.

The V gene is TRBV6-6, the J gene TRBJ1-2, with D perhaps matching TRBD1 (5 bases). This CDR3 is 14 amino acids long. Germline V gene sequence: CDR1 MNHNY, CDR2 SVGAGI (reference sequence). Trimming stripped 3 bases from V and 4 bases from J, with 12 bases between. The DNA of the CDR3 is TGTGCCAGCAGTTATACAGGCAATACCTATGGCTACACCTTC. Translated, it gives CASSYTGNTYGYTF.

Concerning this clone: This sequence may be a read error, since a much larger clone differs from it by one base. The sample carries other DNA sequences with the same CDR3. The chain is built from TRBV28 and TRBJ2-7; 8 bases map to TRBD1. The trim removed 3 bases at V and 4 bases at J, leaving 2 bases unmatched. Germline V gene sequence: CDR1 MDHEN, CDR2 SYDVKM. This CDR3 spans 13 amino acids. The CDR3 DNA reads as TGTGCCAGCAGTTTCGACAGGGGATACGAGCAGTACTTC. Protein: CASSFDRGYEQYF.

For the CDR3, the DNA is TGTGCCAGCAGCGGGATCGGGGGGATAAGCACAGATACGCAGTATTTT. It encodes CASSGIGGISTDTQYF. The rearrangement links TRBV9 to TRBJ2-3; 7 positions agree with TRBD2. The CDR3 totals 16 residues. Germline V gene data show CDR1 as SGDLS and CDR2 as YYNGEE. V lost 3 bases, J lost 0 bases, and 7 bases stayed unmatched.

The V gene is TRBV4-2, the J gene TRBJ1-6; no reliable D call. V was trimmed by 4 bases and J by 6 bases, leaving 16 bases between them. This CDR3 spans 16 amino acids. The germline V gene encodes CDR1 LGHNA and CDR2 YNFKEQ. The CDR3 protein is CASSREGNRVNSPLHF. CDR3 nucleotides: TGTGCCAGCAGCCGGGAGGGTAATCGGGTTAATTCACCCCTCCACTTT.

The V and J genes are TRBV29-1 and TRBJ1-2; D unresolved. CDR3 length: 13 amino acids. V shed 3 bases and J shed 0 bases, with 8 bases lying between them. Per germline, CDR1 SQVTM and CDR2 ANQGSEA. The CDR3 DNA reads TGCAGCGTTGATATAGCTGCTAACTATGGCTACACCTTC. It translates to CSVDIAANYGYTF.

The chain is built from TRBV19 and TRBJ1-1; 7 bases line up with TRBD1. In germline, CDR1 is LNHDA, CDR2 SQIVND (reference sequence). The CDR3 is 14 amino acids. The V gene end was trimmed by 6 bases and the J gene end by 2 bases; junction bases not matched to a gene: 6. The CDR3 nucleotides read TGTGCCAGTAGGTTCACAGGGGCTAACACTGAAGCTTTCTTT. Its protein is CASRFTGANTEAFF.

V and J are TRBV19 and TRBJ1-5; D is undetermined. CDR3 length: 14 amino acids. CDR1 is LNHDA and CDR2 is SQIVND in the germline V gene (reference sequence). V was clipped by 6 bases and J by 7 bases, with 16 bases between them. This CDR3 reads CASSPRPGVQPQHF. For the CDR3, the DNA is TGTGCCAGTAGCCCCCGGCCCGGAGTACAGCCCCAGCATTTT.

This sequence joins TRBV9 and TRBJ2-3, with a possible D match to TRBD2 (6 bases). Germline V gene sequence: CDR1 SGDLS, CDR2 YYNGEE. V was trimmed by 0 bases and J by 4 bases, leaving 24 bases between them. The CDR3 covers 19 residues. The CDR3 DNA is TGTGCCAGCAGCGTAGCGGGACTCGAGACTTACGTAAGCGCAGATACGCAGTATTTT. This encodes CASSVAGLETYVSADTQYF.

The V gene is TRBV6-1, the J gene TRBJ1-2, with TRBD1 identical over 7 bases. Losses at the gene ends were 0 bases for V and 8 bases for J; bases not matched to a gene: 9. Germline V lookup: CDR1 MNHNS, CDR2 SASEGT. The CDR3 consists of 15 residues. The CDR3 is CASSEAWTGWGGYTF. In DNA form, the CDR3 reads TGTGCCAGCAGTGAAGCTTGGACAGGCTGGGGCGGCTACACCTTC.

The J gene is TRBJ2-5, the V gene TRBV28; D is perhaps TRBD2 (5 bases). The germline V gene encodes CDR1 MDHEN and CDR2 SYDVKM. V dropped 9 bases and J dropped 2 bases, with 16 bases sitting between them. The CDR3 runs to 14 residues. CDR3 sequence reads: CASRAGGLQETQYF. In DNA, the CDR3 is TGTGCCAGTCGCGCGGGCGGGCTGCAAGAGACCCAGTACTTC.

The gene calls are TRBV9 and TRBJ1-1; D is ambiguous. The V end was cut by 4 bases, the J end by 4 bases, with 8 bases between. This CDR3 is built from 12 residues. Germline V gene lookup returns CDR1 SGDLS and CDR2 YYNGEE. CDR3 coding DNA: TGTGCCAGCAGCTCACAAAGCACTGAAGCTTTCTTT. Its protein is CASSSQSTEAFF.

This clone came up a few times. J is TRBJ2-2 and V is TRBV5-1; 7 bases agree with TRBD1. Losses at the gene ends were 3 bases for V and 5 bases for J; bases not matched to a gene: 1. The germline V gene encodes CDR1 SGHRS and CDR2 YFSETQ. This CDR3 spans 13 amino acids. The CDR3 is CASSWGQTGELFF. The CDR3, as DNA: TGCGCCAGCAGCTGGGGACAGACCGGGGAGCTGTTTTTT.

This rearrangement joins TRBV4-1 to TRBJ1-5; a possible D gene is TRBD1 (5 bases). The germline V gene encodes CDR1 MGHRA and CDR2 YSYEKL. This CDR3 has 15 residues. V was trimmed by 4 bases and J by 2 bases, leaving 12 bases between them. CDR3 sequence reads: CASSRTSGGNQPQHF. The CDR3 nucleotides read TGCGCCAGCAGCCGGACCTCGGGGGGCAATCAGCCCCAGCATTTT.

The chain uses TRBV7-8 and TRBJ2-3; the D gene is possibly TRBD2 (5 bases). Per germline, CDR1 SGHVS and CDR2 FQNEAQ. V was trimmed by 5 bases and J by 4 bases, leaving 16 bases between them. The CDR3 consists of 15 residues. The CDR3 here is CASSLGDYHPDTQYF. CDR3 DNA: TGTGCCAGCAGCCTTGGCGACTACCACCCAGATACGCAGTATTTT.

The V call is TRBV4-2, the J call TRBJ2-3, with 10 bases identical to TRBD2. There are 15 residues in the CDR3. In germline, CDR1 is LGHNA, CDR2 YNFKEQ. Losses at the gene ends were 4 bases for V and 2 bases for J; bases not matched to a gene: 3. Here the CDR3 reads CASSRGLADTDTQYF. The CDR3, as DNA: TGTGCCAGCAGCCGAGGACTAGCGGACACAGATACGCAGTATTTT.

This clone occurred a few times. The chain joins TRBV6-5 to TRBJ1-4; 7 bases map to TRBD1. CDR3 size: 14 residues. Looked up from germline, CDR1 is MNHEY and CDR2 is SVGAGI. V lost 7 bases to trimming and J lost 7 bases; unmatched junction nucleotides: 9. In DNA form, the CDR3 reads TGTGCCAGCAACAGAGGGGGCGCGGGTGAAAAACTGTTTTTT. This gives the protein CASNRGGAGEKLFF.

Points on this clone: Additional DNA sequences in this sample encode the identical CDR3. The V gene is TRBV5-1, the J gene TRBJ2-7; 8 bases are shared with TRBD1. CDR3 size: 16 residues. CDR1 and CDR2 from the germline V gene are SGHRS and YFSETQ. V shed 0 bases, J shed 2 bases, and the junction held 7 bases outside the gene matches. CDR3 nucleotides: TGCGCCAGCAGCTTGGCAGTAGGACAGGGAACCTACGAGCAGTACTTC. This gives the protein CASSLAVGQGTYEQYF.

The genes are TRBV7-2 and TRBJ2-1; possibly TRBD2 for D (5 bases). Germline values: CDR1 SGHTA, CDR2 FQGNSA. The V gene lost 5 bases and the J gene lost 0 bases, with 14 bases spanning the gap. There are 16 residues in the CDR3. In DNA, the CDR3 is TGTGCCAGCAGCAAGGACTCATACAGCTCCTACAATGAGCAGTTCTTC. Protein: CASSKDSYSSYNEQFF. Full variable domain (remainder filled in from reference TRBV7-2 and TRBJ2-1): GAGVSQSPSNKVTEKGKDVELRCDPISGHTALYWYRQSLGQGLEFLIYFQGNSAPDKSGLPSDRFSAERTGGSVSTLTIQRTQQEDSAVYLCASSKDSYSSYNEQFFGPGTRLTVL.

CDR3 protein: CASSETQGTDTQYF. In nucleotides, the CDR3 is TGTGCCAGCAGTGAGACTCAGGGAACAGATACGCAGTATTTT. The chain uses TRBV2 and TRBJ2-3, with D maybe TRBD1 (5 bases). This CDR3 has 14 residues. The V end lost 3 bases, the J end lost 3 bases, and 10 bases lay between the germline ends. CDR1 SNHLY and CDR2 FYNNEI come from the germline V gene.

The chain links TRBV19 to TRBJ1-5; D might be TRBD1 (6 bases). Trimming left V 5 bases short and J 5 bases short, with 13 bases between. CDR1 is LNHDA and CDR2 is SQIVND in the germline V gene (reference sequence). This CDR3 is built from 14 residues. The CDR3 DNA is TGTGCCAGTAGTTCAAGGGGGACCGATCAGCCCCAGCATTTT. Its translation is CASSSRGTDQPQHF.

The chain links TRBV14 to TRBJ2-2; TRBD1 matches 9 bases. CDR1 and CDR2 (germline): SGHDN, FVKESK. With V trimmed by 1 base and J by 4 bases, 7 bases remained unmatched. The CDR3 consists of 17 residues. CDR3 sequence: CASSQAPGQGPTGELFF. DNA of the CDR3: TGTGCCAGCAGCCAAGCCCCGGGACAGGGCCCCACCGGGGAGCTGTTTTTT.

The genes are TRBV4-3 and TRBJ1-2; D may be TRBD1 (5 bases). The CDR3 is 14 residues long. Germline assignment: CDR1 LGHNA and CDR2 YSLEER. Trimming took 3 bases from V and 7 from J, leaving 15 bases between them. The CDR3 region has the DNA TGCGCCAGCAGCCAGGGCGCGGGGCGCGGTGGCTACACCTTC. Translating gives CASSQGAGRGGYTF.

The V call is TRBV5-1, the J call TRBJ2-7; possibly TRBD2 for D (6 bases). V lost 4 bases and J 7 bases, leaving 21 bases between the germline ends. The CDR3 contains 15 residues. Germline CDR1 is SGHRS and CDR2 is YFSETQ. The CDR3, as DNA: TGCGCCAGCAGCCCGAACCCGGAGGGGCGGGGAGAGCAGTACTTC. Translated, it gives CASSPNPEGRGEQYF.